This T cell receptor (beta chain) is from a study of blood T cells in healthy people across ages. Overall study results and limits: More naive CD4+ cells and higher diversity marked long-lived donors relative to aged donors. Researchers report that TCR beta diversity correlated strongly with naive T cell percentage. The study lacked donor CMV status, which possibly confounded expanded clonotype changes.

Germline CDR1 reads SGHTS; CDR2 reads YDEGEE. Trimming removed 4 bases from V and 4 bases from J, with 8 bases in between. The CDR3 sequence is 12 residues long. Primed by a sample-barcoded 5' primer and a J-beta primer mix, a second PCR proceeded for about 6 to 12 cycles. From the 5' RACE reads, TCRdb called clonotypes with MiXCR, one entry per CDR3 protein. Of about 1.4 million distinct CDR3 sequences listed, roughly 60% are singletons. Of note for this clonotype: What it binds is unknown.

The V call is TRBV5-8, the J call TRBJ1-2; D is unclear. The TCR originated in a man younger than 30 in good health. Sequencing was carried out using blood. The DNA for the CDR3 is TGTGCCAGCAGCCGCCGGAGCTATGGCTACACCTTC. Its translation: CASSRRSYGYTF.